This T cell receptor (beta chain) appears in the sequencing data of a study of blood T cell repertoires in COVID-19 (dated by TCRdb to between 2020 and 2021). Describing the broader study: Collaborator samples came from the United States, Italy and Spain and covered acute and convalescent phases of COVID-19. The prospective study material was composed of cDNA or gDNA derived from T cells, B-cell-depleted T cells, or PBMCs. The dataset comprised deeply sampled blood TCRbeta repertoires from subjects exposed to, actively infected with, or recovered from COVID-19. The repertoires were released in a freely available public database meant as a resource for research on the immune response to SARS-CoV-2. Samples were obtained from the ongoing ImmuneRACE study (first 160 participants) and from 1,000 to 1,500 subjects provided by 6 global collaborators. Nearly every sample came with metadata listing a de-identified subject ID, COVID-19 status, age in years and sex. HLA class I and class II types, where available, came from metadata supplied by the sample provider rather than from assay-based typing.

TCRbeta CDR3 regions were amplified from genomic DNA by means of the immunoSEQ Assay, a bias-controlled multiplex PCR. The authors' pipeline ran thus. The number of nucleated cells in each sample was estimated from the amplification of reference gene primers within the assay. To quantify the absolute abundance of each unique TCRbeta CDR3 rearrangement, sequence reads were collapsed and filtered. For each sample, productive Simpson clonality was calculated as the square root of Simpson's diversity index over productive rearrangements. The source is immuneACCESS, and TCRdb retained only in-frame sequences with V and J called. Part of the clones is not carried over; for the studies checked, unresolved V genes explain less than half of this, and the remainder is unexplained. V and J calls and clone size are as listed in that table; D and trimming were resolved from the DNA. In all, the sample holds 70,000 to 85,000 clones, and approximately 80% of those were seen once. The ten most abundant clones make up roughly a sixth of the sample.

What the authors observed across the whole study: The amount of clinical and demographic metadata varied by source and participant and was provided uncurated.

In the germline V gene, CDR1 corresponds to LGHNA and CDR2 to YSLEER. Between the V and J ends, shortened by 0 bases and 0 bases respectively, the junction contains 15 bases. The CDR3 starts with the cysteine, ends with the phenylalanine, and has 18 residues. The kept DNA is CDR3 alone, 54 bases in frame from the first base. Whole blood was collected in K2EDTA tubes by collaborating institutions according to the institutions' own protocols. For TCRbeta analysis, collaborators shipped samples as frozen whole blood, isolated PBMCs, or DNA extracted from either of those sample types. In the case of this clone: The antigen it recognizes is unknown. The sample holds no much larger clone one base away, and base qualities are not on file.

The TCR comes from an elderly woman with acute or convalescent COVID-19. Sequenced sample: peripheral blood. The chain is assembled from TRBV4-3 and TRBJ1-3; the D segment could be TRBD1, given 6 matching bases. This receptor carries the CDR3 CASSQDWRGGPSGNTIYF. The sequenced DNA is TGCGCCAGCAGCCAAGATTGGAGGGGGGGTCCCTCTGGAAACACCATATATTTT.